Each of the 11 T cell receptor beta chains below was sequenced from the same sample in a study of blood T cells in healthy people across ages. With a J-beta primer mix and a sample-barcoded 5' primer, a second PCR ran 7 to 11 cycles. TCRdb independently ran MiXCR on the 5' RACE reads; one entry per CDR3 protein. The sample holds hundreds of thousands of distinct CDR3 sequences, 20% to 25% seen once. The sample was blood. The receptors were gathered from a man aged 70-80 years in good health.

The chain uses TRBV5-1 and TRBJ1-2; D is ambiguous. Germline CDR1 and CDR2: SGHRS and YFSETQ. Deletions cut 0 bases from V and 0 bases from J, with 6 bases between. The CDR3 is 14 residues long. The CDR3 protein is CASSLAETNYGYTF. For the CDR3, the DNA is TGCGCCAGCAGCTTGGCGGAAACTAACTATGGCTACACCTTC.

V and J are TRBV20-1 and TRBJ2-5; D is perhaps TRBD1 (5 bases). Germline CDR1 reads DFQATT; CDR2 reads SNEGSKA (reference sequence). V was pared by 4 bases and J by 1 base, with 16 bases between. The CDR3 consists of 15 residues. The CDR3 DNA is TGCAGTGCTATCACCTGGGGCCGTTCCCAAGAGACCCAGTACTTC. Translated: CSAITWGRSQETQYF.

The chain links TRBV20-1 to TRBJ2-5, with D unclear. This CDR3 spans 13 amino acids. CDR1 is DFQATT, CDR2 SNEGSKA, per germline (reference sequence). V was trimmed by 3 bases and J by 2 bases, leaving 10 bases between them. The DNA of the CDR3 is TGCAGTGCTAGGGCCACCCTTCAAGAGACCCAGTACTTC. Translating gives CSARATLQETQYF.

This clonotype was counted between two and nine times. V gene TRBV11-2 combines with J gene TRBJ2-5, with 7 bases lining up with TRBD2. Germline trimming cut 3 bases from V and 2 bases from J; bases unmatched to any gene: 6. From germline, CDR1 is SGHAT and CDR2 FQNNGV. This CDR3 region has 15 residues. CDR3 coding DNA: TGTGCCAGCAGCTTCGCCCTAGCGGTACAAGAGACCCAGTACTTC. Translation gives CASSFALAVQETQYF.

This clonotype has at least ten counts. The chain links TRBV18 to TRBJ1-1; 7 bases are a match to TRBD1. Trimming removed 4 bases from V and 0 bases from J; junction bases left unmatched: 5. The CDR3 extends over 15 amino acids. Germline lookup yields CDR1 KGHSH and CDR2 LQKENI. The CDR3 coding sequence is TGTGCCAGCTCACTTCAGGGGGGGATGAACACTGAAGCTTTCTTT. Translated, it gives CASSLQGGMNTEAFF.

This chain's CDR3 is CASSHPGQGARGYTF. The CDR3 bases are TGTGCCAGCAGCCATCCGGGACAGGGGGCGCGCGGCTACACCTTC. V usage is TRBV11-1 and J usage is TRBJ1-2, with 12 bases identical to TRBD1. This CDR3 contains 15 residues. Germline CDR1 and CDR2: SGHAT and FQDESV (reference sequence). V was clipped by 5 bases and J by 8 bases; unmatched bases: 9.

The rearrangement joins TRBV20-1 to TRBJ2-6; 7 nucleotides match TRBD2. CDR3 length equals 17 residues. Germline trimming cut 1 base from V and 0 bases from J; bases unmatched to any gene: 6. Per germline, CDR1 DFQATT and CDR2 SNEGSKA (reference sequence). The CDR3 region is CSARGGGNISGANVLTF. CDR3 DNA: TGCAGTGCTAGAGGCGGGGGAAATATCTCTGGGGCCAACGTCCTGACTTTC.

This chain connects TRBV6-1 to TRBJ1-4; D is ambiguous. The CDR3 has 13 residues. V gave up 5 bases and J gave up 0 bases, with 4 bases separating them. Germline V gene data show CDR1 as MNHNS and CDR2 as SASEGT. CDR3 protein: CASSIATNEKLFF. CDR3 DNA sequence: TGTGCCAGCAGTATTGCAACTAATGAAAAACTGTTTTTT.

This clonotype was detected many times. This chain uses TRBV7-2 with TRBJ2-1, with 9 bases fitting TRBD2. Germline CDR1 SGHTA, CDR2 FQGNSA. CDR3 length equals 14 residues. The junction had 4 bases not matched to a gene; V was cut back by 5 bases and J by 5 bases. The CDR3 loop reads CASSPVAGDNEQFF. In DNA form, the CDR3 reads TGTGCCAGCAGCCCCGTAGCGGGAGACAATGAGCAGTTCTTC.

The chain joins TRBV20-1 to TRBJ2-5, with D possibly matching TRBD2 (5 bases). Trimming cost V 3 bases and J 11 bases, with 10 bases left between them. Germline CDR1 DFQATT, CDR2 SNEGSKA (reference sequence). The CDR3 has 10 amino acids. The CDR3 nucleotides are TGCAGTGCTAGGCCGAGGGAGCAGTACTTC. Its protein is CSARPREQYF.

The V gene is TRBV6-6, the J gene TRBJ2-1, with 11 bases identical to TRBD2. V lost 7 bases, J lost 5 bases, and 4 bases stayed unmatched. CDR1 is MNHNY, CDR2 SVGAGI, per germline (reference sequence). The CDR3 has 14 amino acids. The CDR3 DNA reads TGTGCCAGCAAGTATAGCGGGAGGGACAATGAGCAGTTCTTC. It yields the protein CASKYSGRDNEQFF.